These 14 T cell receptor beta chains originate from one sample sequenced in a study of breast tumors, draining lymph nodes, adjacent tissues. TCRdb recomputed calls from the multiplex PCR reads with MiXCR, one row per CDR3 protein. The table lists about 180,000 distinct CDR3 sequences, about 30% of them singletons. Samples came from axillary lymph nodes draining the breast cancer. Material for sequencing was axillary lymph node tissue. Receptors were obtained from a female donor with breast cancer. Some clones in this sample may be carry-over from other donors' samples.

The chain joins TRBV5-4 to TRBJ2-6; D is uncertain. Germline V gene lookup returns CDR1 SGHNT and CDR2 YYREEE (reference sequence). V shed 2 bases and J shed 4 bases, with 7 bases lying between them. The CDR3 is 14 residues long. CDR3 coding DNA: TGTGCCAGCAGCTTTACACAGGGGGCCAACGTCCTGACTTTC. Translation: CASSFTQGANVLTF. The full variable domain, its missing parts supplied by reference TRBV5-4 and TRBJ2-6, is ETGVTQSPTHLIKTRGQQVTLRCSSQSGHNTVSWYQQALGQGPQFIFQYYREEENGRGNFPPRFSGLQFPNYSSELNVNALELDDSALYLCASSFTQGANVLTFGAGSRLTVL.

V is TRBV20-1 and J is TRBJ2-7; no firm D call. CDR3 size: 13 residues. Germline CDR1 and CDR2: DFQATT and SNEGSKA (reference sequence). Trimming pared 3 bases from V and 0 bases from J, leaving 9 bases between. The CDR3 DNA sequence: TGCAGTGCTAGGTCCGAAAGCTCCTACGAGCAGTACTTC. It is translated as CSARSESSYEQYF.

The CDR3 coding sequence is TGCGCCAGCAGCTCGGGACTAGCGGGAGGTGTAGATACGCAGTATTTT. As protein: CASSSGLAGGVDTQYF. This sequence joins TRBV5-1 and TRBJ2-3; 15 nucleotides agree with TRBD2. With 3 bases clipped from V and 5 bases from J, the junction kept 4 bases outside the gene matches. This CDR3 contains 16 residues. Germline V lookup: CDR1 SGHRS, CDR2 YFSETQ.

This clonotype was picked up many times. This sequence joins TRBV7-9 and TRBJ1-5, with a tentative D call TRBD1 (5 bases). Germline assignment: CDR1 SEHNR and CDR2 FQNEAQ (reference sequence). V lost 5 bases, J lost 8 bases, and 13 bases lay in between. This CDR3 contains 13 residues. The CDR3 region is CASSRAGGEPQHF. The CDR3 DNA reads TGTGCCAGCAGCCGGGCGGGGGGTGAGCCCCAGCATTTT.

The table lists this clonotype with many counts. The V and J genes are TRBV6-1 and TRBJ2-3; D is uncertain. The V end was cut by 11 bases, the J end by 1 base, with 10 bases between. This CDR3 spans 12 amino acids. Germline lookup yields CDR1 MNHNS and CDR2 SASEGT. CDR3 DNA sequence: TGTGCCGGCTGGCCTGGCACAGATACGCAGTATTTT. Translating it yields CAGWPGTDTQYF.

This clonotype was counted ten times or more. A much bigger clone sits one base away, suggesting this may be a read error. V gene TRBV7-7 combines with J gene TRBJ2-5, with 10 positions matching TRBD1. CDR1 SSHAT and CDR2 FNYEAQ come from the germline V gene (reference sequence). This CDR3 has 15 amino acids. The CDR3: CASSLRTGGQETQCF. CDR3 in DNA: TGTGCTAGCAGCTTAAGGACAGGGGGGCAAGAGACCCAGTGCTTC. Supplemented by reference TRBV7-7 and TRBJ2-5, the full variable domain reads GAGVSQSPRYKVTKRGQDVTLRCDPISSHATLYWYQQALGQGPEFLTYFNYEAQPDKSGLPSDRFSAERPEGSISTLTIQRTEQRDSAMYRCASSLRTGGQETQCFGPGTRLLVL.

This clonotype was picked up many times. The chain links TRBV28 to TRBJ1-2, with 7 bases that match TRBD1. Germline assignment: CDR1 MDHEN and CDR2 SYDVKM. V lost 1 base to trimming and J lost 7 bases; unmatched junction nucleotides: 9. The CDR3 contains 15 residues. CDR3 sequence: CASSLYDRVGVGYTF. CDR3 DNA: TGTGCCAGCAGTTTATACGACAGGGTAGGCGTTGGCTACACCTTC.

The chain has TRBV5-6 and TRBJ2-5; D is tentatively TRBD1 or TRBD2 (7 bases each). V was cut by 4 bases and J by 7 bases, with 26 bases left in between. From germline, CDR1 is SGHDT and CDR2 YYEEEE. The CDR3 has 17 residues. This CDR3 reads CASSPGGTETLYGTQYF. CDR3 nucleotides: TGTGCCAGCAGCCCCGGGGGGACAGAAACCTTATACGGGACCCAGTACTTC.

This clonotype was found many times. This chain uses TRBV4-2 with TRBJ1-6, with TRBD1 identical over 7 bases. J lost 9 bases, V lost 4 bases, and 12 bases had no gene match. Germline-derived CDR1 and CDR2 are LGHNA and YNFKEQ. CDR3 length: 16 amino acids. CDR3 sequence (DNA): TGTGCCAGCAGCCCCGAGGAGGGGGCAATGGGTTCACCCCTCCACTTT. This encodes CASSPEEGAMGSPLHF.

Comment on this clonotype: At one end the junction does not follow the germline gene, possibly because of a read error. CDR3 amino acids: CACTPGGWGEQYF. In nucleotides, the CDR3 is TGCGCCTGCACCCCTGGGGGATGGGGCGAGCAGTACTTC. The gene calls are TRBV12-3 or TRBV12-4 and TRBJ2-7; D tentatively reads TRBD1 or TRBD2 (5 bases each). There are 13 residues in the CDR3.

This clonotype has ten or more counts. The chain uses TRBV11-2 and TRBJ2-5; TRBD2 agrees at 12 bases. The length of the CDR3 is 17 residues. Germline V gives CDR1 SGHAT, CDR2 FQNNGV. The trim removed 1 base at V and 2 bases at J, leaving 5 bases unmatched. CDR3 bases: TGTGCCAGCAGCTTAGCACTAGCGGGGGGAAATCAAGAGACCCAGTACTTC. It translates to CASSLALAGGNQETQYF.

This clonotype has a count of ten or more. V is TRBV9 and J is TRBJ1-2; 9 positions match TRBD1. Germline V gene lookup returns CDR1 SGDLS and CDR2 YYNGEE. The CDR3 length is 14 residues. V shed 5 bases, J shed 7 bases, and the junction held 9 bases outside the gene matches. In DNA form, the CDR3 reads TGTGCCAGCAGTCACCAAGGACAGGGGAGTGGCTACACCTTC. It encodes CASSHQGQGSGYTF. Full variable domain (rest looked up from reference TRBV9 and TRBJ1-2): DSGVTQTPKHLITATGQRVTLRCSPRSGDLSVYWYQQSLDQGLQFLIQYYNGEERAKGNILERFSAQQFPDLHSELNLSSLELGDSALYFCASSHQGQGSGYTFGSGTRLTVV.

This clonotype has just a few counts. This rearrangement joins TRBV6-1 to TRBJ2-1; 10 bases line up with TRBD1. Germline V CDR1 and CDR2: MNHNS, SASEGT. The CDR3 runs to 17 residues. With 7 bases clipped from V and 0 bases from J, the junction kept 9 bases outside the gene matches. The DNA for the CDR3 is TGTGCCAGCACCCCGGACAGGGGGAGAAGCTCCTACAATGAGCAGTTCTTC. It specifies CASTPDRGRSSYNEQFF.

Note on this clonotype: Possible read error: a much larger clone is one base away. The CDR3 DNA sequence: TGTGCCAGCAGTTCCGGACTAGCGGGAGGTCACGAGCAGTACTTC. This sequence encodes CASSSGLAGGHEQYF. The genes are TRBV6-2 or TRBV6-3 and TRBJ2-7; 14 bases agree with TRBD2. Losses at the gene ends were 4 bases for V and 5 bases for J; bases not matched to a gene: 4. Germline values: CDR1 MNHEY, CDR2 SVGEGT. The CDR3 totals 15 residues.